This paragraph reports one TCR beta chain. Its matching antigen is unknown. The data originate from a study of radiotherapy plus CTLA-4 blockade in lung cancer. V was trimmed by 6 bases and J by 10 bases, leaving 14 bases between them. From germline, CDR1 is MNHEY and CDR2 SMNVEV (reference sequence). The CDR3 contains 12 residues. Broader study findings: Clones derived from tumor TCRs expanded in blood after radiotherapy plus ipilimumab. Reports state that early shifts in blood T cell clones, with interferon-beta, best predicted response.

Method: immunoSEQ multiplex PCR; TCRdb's copy keeps in-frame clones and lacks some. This table holds 77,000 or so clones, roughly 69% found once. Treatment of patients with chemo-refractory metastatic non-small-cell lung cancer consisted of focal radiation plus CTLA-4 blockade with ipilimumab. This specimen consisted of peripheral blood, obtained from a patient treated with radiotherapy plus ipilimumab. V is TRBV27 and J is TRBJ2-3; D possibly corresponds to TRBD2 (5 bases). The receptor was isolated from a human donor with non-small cell lung cancer whose response to radiotherapy plus ipilimumab could not be evaluated. Written as DNA, the CDR3 is TGTGCCAGCAGCCAGGACTCCCATTCGCAGTATTTT. This codes for CASSQDSHSQYF.